Described below is a single TCR beta chain sequence and its context. This sample is drawn from a study of blood T cells in healthy people across ages. Together with a sample-barcoded 5' primer, a J-beta primer mix was included in a second PCR lasting roughly 6 to 12 cycles. There were at least 3 million CDR3-containing paired-end reads obtained from each sample. Using its own MiXCR run on the 5' RACE reads, TCRdb lists one record per CDR3 protein. The repertoire holds 650,000 to 1,000,000 distinct CDR3 sequences, with around 34% as singletons. Donation came from healthy Caucasian individuals in Russia who were aged about 6 to 100. Peripheral blood, around 9.4 milliliters per donor, was collected. Total RNA extracted from each sample amounted to at least 5.5 micrograms. This clonotype was sampled from a man younger than 35 in good health. Sequenced input: blood.

The CDR3 loop reads CASSPQQGRVNEQFF. The CDR3 region has the DNA TGCGCCAGCAGCCCCCAGCAGGGGAGGGTGAATGAGCAGTTCTTC. The chain employs TRBV5-1 and TRBJ2-1, with D possibly matching TRBD2 (7 bases). Trimming removed 4 bases from V and 7 bases from J, with 18 bases in between. The CDR3 has 15 amino acids. The V gene's germline CDR1 is SGHRS and CDR2 YFSETQ.